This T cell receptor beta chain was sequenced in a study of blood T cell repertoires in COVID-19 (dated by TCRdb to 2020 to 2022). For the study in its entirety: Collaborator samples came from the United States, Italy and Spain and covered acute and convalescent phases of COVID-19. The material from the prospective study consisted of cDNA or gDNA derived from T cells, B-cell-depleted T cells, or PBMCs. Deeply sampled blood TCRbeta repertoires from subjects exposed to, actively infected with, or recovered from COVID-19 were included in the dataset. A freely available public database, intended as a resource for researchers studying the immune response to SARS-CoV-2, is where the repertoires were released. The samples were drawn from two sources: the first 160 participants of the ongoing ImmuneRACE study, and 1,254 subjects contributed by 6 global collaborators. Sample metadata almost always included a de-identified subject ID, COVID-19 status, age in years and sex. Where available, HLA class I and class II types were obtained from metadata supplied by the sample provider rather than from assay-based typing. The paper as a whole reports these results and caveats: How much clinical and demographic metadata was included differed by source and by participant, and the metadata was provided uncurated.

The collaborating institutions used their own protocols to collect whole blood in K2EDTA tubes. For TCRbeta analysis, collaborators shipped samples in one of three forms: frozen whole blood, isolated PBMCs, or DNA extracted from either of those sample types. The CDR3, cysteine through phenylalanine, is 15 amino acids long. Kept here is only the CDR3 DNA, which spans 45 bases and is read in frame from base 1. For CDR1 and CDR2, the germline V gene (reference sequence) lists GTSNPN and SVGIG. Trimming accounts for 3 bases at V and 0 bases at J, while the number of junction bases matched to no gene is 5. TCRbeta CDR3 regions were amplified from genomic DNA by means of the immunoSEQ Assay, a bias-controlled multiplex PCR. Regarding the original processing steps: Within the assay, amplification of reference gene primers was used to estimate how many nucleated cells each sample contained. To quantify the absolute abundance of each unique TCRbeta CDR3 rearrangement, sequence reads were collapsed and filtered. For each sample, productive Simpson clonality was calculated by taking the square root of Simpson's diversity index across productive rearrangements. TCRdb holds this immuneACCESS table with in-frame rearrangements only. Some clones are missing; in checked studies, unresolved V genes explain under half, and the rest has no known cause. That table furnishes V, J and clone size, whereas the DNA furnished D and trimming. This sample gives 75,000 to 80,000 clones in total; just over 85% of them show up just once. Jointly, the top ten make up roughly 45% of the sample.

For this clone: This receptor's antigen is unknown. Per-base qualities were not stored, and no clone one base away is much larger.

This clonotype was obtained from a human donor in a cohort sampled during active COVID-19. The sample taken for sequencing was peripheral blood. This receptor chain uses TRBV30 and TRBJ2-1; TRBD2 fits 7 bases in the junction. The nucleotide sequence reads TGTGCCTGGAGAGCCTCGGGGGGCTCCTACAATGAGCAGTTCTTC. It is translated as CAWRASGGSYNEQFF.